This TCR beta chain originates from a study of response to subunit inactivated influenza vaccine. TCRdb ran MiXCR on the RT-PCR reads and lists one entry per CDR3 protein. The sample records roughly 710,000 distinct CDR3 sequences, approximately 14% being singletons. This clonotype has just a few counts. Antigen specificity is unknown. Study-wide findings and caveats: Only a handful of new T cells, the authors suggested, are recruited with each seasonal influenza vaccination.

This CDR3 spans 14 amino acids. CDR1 and CDR2 (germline): GTSNPN, SVGIG (reference sequence). Trimming removed 0 bases from V and 0 bases from J, with 3 bases in between. The source was PBMCs from blood, collected less than 15 days before vaccination. V usage is TRBV30 and J usage is TRBJ2-6; D uncertain. This sequence originates from a man aged 50 to 59 who received an inactivated influenza vaccine. The CDR3 spells CAWSVDSGANVLTF. The CDR3 coding sequence is TGTGCCTGGAGTGTGGACTCTGGGGCCAACGTCCTGACTTTC.